This T cell receptor (beta chain) was recorded in a study of cytomegalovirus exposure and HLA in healthy donors. Study-level results: Another analysis was done later, and it associated approximately 18,000 TCR beta sequences with HLA alleles at 0.05 false discovery rate.

Germline V gene sequence: CDR1 SGHKS, CDR2 YYEKEE (reference sequence). V lost 2 bases, J lost 1 base, and 6 bases lay in between. This CDR3 region has 13 residues. Notes on this clone: Its antigen is not identified.

With 60 Vbeta and 13 Jbeta primers, the PCR was carried out. TCRdb's copy holds only in-frame clones and misses some; the assay was immunoSEQ multiplex PCR. The data hold 85,000 to 130,000 clones, with approximately 71% observed a single time. V and J are TRBV5-5 and TRBJ1-1; D is possibly TRBD1 (6 bases). Sequenced input: PBMCs. This receptor was identified in a man aged 35 to 55 in good health and CMV-seronegative. This CDR3 is CASSLQGNTEAFF. Here the CDR3 DNA reads TGTGCCAGCAGCTTACAGGGGAACACTGAAGCTTTCTTT.